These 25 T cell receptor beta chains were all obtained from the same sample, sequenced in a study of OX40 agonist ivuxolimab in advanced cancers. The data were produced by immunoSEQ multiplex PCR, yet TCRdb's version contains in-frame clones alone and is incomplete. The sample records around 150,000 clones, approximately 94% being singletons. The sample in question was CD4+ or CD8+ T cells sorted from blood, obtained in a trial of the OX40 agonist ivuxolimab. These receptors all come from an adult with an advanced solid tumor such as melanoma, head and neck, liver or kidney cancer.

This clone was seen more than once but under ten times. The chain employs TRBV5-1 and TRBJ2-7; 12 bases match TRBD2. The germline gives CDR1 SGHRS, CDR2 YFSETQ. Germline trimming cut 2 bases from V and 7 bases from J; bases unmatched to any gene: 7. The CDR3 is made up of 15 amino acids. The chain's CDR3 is CASSLGLAGQGEQYF. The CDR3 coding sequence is TGCGCCAGCAGCTTAGGACTAGCGGGACAGGGGGAGCAGTACTTC.

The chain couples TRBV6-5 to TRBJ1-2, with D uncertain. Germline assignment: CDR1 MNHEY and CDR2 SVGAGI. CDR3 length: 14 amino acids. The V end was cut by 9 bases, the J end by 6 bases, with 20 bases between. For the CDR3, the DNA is TGTGCCAGAAACCCAGGAGGGCCGTTCGATGGCTACACCTTC. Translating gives CARNPGGPFDGYTF.

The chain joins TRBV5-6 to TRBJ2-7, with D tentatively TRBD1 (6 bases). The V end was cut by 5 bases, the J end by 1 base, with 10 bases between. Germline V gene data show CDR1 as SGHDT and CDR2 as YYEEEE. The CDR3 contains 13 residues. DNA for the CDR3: TGTGCCAGCAGTCCCGACAGGTCCTACGAGCAGTACTTC. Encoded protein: CASSPDRSYEQYF.

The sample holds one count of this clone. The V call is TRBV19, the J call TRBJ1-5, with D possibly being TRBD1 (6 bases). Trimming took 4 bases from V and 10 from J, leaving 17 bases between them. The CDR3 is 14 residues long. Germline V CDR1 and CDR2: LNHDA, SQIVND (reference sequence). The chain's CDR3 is CASSTGGATTPQHF. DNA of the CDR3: TGTGCCAGTAGTACCGGGGGGGCCACTACCCCCCAGCATTTT.

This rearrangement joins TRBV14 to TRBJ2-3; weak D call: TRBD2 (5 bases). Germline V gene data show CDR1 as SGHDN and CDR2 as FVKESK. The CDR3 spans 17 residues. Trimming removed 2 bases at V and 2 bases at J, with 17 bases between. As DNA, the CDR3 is TGTGCCAGCAGCCAAAGAGGGTTAACGAAGGACACAGATACGCAGTATTTT. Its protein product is CASSQRGLTKDTDTQYF.

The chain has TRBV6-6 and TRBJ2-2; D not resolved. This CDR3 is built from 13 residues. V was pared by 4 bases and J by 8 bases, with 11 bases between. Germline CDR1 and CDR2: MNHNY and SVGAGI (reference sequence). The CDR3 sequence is CASSSHTAGELFF. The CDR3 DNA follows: TGTGCCAGCAGTTCCCACACGGCGGGGGAGCTGTTTTTT.

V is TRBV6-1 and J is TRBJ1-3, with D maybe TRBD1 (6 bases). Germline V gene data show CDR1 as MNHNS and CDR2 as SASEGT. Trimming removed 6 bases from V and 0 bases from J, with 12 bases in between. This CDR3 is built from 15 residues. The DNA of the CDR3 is TGTGCCAGCAGACTTCAGGGACACTCTGGAAACACCATATATTTT. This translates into CASRLQGHSGNTIYF.

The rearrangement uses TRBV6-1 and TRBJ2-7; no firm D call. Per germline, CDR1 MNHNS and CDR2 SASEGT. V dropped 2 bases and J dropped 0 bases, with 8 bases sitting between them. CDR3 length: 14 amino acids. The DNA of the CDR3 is TGTGCCAGCAGTGAACGAGGCTACTCCTACGAGCAGTACTTC. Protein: CASSERGYSYEQYF.

This chain's CDR3 is CASSSTTGGLNNQPQHF. Here the CDR3 DNA reads TGTGCCAGCAGTTCCACGACAGGGGGCCTCAACAATCAGCCCCAGCATTTT. The gene calls are TRBV28 and TRBJ1-5, with 10 bases identical to TRBD1. J lost 3 bases, V lost 4 bases, and 9 bases had no gene match. This CDR3 contains 17 residues. From germline, CDR1 is MDHEN and CDR2 SYDVKM.

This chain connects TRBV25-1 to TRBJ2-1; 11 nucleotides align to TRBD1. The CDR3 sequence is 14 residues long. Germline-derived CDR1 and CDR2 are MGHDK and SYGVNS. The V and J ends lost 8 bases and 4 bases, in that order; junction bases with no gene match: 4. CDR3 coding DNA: TGTGCCAGCGGACAGGGGGCTGGGTACAATGAGCAGTTCTTC. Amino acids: CASGQGAGYNEQFF.

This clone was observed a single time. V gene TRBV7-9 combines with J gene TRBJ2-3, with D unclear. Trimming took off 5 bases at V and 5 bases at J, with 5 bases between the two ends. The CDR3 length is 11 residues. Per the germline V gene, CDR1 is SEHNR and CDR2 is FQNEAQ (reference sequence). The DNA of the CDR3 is TGTGCCAGCAGCCTTCAAGATACGCAGTATTTT. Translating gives CASSLQDTQYF.

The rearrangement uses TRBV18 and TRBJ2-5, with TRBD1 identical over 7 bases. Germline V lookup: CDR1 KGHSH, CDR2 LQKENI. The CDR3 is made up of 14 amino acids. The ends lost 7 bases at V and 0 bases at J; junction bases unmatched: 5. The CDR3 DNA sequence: TGTGCCAGCTTTGTAGACAGGGACCAAGAGACCCAGTACTTC. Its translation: CASFVDRDQETQYF. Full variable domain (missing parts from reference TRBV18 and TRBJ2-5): NAGVMQNPRHLVRRRGQEARLRCSPMKGHSHVYWYRQLPEEGLKFMVYLQKENIIDESGMPKERFSAEFPKEGPSILRIQQVVRGDSAAYFCASFVDRDQETQYFGPGTRLLVL.

CDR3 in amino acids: CASVLGPSQPQHF. CDR3 nucleotide sequence: TGTGCCTCCGTGTTGGGCCCCAGTCAGCCCCAGCATTTT. V and J are TRBV19 and TRBJ1-5; no firm D call. This CDR3 spans 13 amino acids. Germline values: CDR1 LNHDA, CDR2 SQIVND (reference sequence). V was shortened by 11 bases and J by 6 bases, with 17 bases between the two germline ends. The whole variable domain, remainder taken from reference TRBV19 and TRBJ1-5, is DGGITQSPKYLFRKEGQNVTLSCEQNLNHDAMYWYRQDPGQGLRLIYYSQIVNDFQKGDIAEGYSVSREKKESFPLTVTSAQKNPTAFYLCASVLGPSQPQHFGDGTRLSIL.

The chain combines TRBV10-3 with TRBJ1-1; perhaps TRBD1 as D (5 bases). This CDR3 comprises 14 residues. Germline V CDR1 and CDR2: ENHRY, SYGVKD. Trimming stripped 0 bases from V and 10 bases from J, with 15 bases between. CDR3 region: CAISESGWAGRAFF. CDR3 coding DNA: TGTGCCATCAGTGAGTCTGGGTGGGCAGGGAGAGCTTTCTTT.

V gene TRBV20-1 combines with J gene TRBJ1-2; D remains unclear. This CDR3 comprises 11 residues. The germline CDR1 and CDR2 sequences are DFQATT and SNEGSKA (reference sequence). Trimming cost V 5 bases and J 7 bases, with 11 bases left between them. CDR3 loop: CSAGSTAGYTF. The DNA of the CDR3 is TGCAGTGCTGGTTCAACGGCTGGCTACACCTTC.

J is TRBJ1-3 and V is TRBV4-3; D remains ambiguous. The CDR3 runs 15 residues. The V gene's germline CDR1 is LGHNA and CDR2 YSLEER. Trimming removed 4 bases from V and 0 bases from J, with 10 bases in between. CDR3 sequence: CASSPEGISGNTIYF. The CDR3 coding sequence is TGCGCCAGCAGCCCTGAAGGGATCTCTGGAAACACCATATATTTT.

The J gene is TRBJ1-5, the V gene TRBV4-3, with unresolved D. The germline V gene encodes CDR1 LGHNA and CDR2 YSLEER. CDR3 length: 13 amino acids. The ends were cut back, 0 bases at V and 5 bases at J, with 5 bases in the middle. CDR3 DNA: TGCGCCAGCAGCCAAGATAGGGATCAGCCCCAGCATTTT. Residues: CASSQDRDQPQHF.

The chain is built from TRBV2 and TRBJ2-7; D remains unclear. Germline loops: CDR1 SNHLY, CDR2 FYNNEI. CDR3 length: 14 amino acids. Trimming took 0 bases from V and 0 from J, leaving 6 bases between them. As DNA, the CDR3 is TGTGCCAGCAGTGAAGCTCCGAGCTCCTACGAGCAGTACTTC. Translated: CASSEAPSSYEQYF. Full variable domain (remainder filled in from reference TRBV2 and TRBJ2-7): EPEVTQTPSHQVTQMGQEVILRCVPISNHLYFYWYRQILGQKVEFLVSFYNNEISEKSEIFDDQFSVERPDGSNFTLKIRSTKLEDSAMYFCASSEAPSSYEQYFGPGTRLTVT.

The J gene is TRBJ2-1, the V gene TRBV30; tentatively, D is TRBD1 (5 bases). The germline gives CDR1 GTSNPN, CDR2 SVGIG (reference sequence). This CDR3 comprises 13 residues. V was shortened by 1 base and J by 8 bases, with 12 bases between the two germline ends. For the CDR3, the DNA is TGTGCCTGGAGTGCTGGGGCGTGGGATGAGCAGTTCTTC. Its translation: CAWSAGAWDEQFF. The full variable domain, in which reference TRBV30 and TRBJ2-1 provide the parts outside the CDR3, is SQTIHQWPATLVQPVGSPLSLECTVEGTSNPNLYWYRQAAGRGLQLLFYSVGIGQISSEVPQNLSASRPQDRQFILSSKKLLLSDSGFYLCAWSAGAWDEQFFGPGTRLTVL.

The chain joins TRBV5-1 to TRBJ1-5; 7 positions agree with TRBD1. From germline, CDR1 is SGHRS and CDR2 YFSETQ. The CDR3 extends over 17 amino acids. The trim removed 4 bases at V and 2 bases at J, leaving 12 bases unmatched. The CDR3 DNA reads TGCGCCAGCAGCCCCGATACAGGGGTCCAGGGCAATCAGCCCCAGCATTTT. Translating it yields CASSPDTGVQGNQPQHF. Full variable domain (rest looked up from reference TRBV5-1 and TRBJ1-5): KAGVTQTPRYLIKTRGQQVTLSCSPISGHRSVSWYQQTPGQGLQFLFEYFSETQRNKGNFPGRFSGRQFSNSRSEMNVSTLELGDSALYLCASSPDTGVQGNQPQHFGDGTRLSIL.

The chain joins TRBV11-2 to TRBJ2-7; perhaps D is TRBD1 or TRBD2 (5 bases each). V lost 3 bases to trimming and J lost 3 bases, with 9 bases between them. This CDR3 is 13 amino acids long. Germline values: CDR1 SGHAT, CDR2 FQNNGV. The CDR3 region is CASSFRDLYEQYF. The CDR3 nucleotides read TGTGCCAGCAGCTTCCGGGACCTCTACGAGCAGTACTTC.

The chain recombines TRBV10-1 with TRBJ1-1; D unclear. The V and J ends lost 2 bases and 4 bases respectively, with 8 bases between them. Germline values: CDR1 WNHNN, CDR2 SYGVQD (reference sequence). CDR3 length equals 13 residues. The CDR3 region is CASSERVGTEAFF. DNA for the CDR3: TGCGCCAGCAGTGAGAGGGTAGGCACTGAAGCTTTCTTT.

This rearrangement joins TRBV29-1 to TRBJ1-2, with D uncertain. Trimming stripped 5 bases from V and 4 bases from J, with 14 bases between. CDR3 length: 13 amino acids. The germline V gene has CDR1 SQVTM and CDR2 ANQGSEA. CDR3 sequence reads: CSVLRSGVYGYTF. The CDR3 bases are TGCAGCGTTTTAAGGTCTGGGGTCTATGGCTACACCTTC. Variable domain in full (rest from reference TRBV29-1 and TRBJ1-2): SAVISQKPSRDICQRGTSLTIQCQVDSQVTMMFWYRQQPGQSLTLIATANQGSEATYESGFVIDKFPISRPNLTFSTLTVSNMSPEDSSIYLCSVLRSGVYGYTFGSGTRLTVV.

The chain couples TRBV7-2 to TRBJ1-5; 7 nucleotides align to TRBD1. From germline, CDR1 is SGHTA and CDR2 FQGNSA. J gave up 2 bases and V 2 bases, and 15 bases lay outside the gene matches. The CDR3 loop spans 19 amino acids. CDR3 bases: TGTGCCAGCAGCTTACTAGGACAGGCCGAGGGATGGGGCAATCAGCCCCAGCATTTT. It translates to CASSLLGQAEGWGNQPQHF.

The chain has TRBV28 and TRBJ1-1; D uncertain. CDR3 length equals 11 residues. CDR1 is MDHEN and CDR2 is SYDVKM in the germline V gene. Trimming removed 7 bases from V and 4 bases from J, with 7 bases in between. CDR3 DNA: TGTGCCAGCACCAACCTCACTGAAGCTTTCTTT. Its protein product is CASTNLTEAFF.